The rows below give T cell receptor beta chains drawn from one sample of a study of T cells of healthy individuals. TCRdb passed the 5' RACE reads through MiXCR, listing each CDR3 protein once. The sample carries fewer than 70,000 distinct CDR3 sequences, approximately 14% recorded once. The origin of the receptors is a human donor in good health. CDR3s include the opening cysteine and the closing phenylalanine or tryptophan. The D gene is left open where the match is weak. Rows give clone size only sometimes, using once, few, many, or a class for an expanded clone.

J,D,size,V,DNA,CDR3
TRBJ2-7,TRBD1,many,TRBV4-3,TGCGCCAGCAGCCAAACAGGACAGGGGGGCTACGAGCAGTACTTC,CASSQTGQGGYEQYF
TRBJ1-2,.,once,TRBV7-2,TGTGCCACGGGGAAAGGGGTCTATGGCTACGCCTTC,CATGKGVYGYAF
TRBJ2-5,TRBD2,once,TRBV20-1,TGCAGTGCTAGGGTAGCGGGGATCCAAGAGACCCAGTACTTC,CSARVAGIQETQYF
TRBJ1-1,.,many,TRBV29-1,TGCAGCGCGGACCTGGACACTGAAGCTTTCTTT,CSADLDTEAFF
TRBJ2-1,.,few,TRBV18,TGTGCCAGCTCAGCCCGGATAGGGCGGGACTACAATGAGCAGTTCTTC,CASSARIGRDYNEQFF
TRBJ1-1,.,.,TRBV18,TGTGCCAGCTCACGGGAGGGGATGGGCACTGAAGCTTTCTTT,CASSREGMGTEAFF
TRBJ2-3,.,.,TRBV20-1,TGCAGTGCTTTCTCTGGGGGGGCAGGCACAGATACGCAGTATTTT,CSAFSGGAGTDTQYF
TRBJ2-5,.,few,TRBV7-9,TGTGCCAGCAGCTTAGGCCAAGGGGGCCAAGAGACCCAGTACTTC,CASSLGQGGQETQYF
TRBJ1-3,.,many,TRBV6-6,TGTGCCAGCAGTGGAAAGGACAGAGACTCTGGAAACACCATATATTTT,CASSGKDRDSGNTIYF
TRBJ2-7,.,many,TRBV6-5,TGTGCCAGCAGTTCCGTCTACGAGCAGTACTTC,CASSSVYEQYF
TRBJ2-2,.,.,TRBV10-3,TGTGCCATTGCCGGGGCGAACACCGGGGAGCTGTTTTTT,CAIAGANTGELFF
TRBJ1-1,.,.,TRBV5-8,TGTGCCAGCAGCTTCCAGGGGAGGACTGAAGCTTTCTTT,CASSFQGRTEAFF
TRBJ2-7,.,many,TRBV5-4,TGTGCCAGCAGCTCCCGCTTCAGGGGCGAGAACGAGCAGTACTTC,CASSSRFRGENEQYF
TRBJ1-5,.,many,TRBV7-2,TGTGCCAGCAGCTTTGACAACAATCAGCCCCAGCATTTT,CASSFDNNQPQHF
TRBJ1-1,TRBD1,many,TRBV6-1,TGTGCCAGCAGTGACTACGGGACAGATAACACTGAAGCTTTCTTT,CASSDYGTDNTEAFF
TRBJ2-6,.,many,TRBV2,TGTGCCAGCAGTGAGCGGACCTCTGGGGCCAACGTCCTGACTTTC,CASSERTSGANVLTF
TRBJ2-7,TRBD2,.,TRBV29-1,TGCAGCGTCCCCCTCGGCGGGAGATCGGGCGAGCAGTACTTC,CSVPLGGRSGEQYF
TRBJ2-3,.,.,TRBV10-3,TGTGCCATCACCATCGCGGGGCCAACTAGCACAGATACGCAGTATTTT,CAITIAGPTSTDTQYF
TRBJ2-3,TRBD2,few,TRBV9,TGTGCCAGCAGCGTAGCGACTAGCGGGGGATCCAGCACAGATACGCAGTATTTT,CASSVATSGGSSTDTQYF
TRBJ1-1,TRBD1,.,TRBV5-5,TGTGCCAGCAGCTTACAGGGGCGACTGCAGAACACTGAAGCTTTCTTT,CASSLQGRLQNTEAFF
TRBJ2-7,.,.,TRBV20-1,TGCAGTGCTAGAGGGAAGCAGGCGGGTTTTTCCTACGAGCAGTACTTC,CSARGKQAGFSYEQYF
TRBJ2-7,.,.,TRBV19,TGTGCCAGTAGTATTCCGGGGGAGCAGTACTTC,CASSIPGEQYF
TRBJ2-5,.,many,TRBV29-1,TGCAGCGTTCTGCTTAGCGGCCAAGAGACCCAGTACTTC,CSVLLSGQETQYF
TRBJ2-3,TRBD1,few,TRBV7-2,TGTGCCAGCAGCCGGACCGGGACAGGGAGTCCAGATACGCAGTATTTT,CASSRTGTGSPDTQYF
TRBJ2-5,.,few,TRBV20-1,TGCAGTGCTGCGAGCGGAGGGGTCCAAGAGACCCAGTACTTC,CSAASGGVQETQYF
TRBJ1-2,.,.,TRBV18,TGTGCCAGCTCACCAAGACAGGAGGGCTACACCTTC,CASSPRQEGYTF
TRBJ2-1,.,many,TRBV18,TGTGCCAGCTCACCCAACGGGATGAGCTCCTACAATGAGCAGTTCTTC,CASSPNGMSSYNEQFF
TRBJ2-2,.,many,TRBV4-1,TGCGCCAGCAGCCTAACCCAGTATTTTCCGAACACCGGGGAGCTGTTTTTT,CASSLTQYFPNTGELFF
TRBJ2-1,TRBD2,many,TRBV5-4,TGTGCCAGCAGCCGTAGCGGGGGGGCGTGGAATGAGCAGTTCTTC,CASSRSGGAWNEQFF
TRBJ2-7,TRBD1,few,TRBV4-1,TGCGCCAGCAGCCCCTTACGGGAAAGGGGGCCCTACGAGCAGTACTTC,CASSPLRERGPYEQYF
TRBJ1-1,.,.,TRBV2,TGTGCCAGCAGTGAAGTGGAGGACACTGAAGCTTTCTTT,CASSEVEDTEAFF
TRBJ2-7,.,.,TRBV5-1,TGCGCCAGCAGCTTGAACGGACAGTCCTACGAGCAGTACTTC,CASSLNGQSYEQYF
TRBJ2-7,TRBD1,.,TRBV10-1,TGCGCCAGCAGTTTGGGACAGGGGTCTCCCTACGAGCAGTACTTC,CASSLGQGSPYEQYF
TRBJ1-4,.,many,TRBV12-3/TRBV12-4,TGTGCCAGCAGGGACGGGGGGGCTGGAGAAAAACTGTTTTTT,CASRDGGAGEKLFF
TRBJ2-5,TRBD2,few,TRBV6-2/TRBV6-3,TGTGCCAGCGTCCCCGGTGGGGGGGGAGAGACCCAGTACTTC,CASVPGGGGETQYF
TRBJ2-1,.,few,TRBV20-1,TGCAGTGCTAGGCCACAGACAAATGAGCAGTTCTTC,CSARPQTNEQFF
TRBJ1-1,.,.,TRBV11-2,TGTGCCAGCAGTCTACCCCTAGGGATGAACACTGAAGCTTTCTTT,CASSLPLGMNTEAFF
TRBJ1-5,TRBD1,.,TRBV5-5,TGTGCCAGCAGCTTGACAGGGGGTGGCAATCAGCCCCAGCATTTT,CASSLTGGGNQPQHF
TRBJ2-6,.,.,TRBV27,TGTGCCAGCAGCCTAGATACTTCAATCTCTGGGGCCAACGTCCTGACTTTC,CASSLDTSISGANVLTF
TRBJ2-1,TRBD1,few,TRBV10-3,TGTGCCATCAGTGGAAGGACAGGGGGGGATGAGCAGTTCTTC,CAISGRTGGDEQFF
TRBJ2-7,TRBD1,many,TRBV30,TGTGCCTGGAACTCGGGACAGGTCTCCTACGAGCAGTACTTC,CAWNSGQVSYEQYF
TRBJ1-6,TRBD1,medium-sized,TRBV7-9,TGTGCCAGCAGCTCCGGAGGGGGCAGCTCCTATAATTCACCCCTCCACTTT,CASSSGGGSSYNSPLHF
TRBJ1-2,TRBD1,.,TRBV10-3,TGTGCCATCAGCCAAGGACAGGGAGCGAACTATGGCTACACCTTC,CAISQGQGANYGYTF
TRBJ2-5,.,once,TRBV19,TGTGCCAGTAGTATACGGGGGACAGTCCAAGAGACCCAGTACTTC,CASSIRGTVQETQYF
TRBJ2-3,TRBD2,medium-sized,TRBV29-1,TGCAGCGTCCAGACTAGCGGTTTAGATACGCAGTATTTT,CSVQTSGLDTQYF
TRBJ1-2,.,few,TRBV2,TGTGCCACCCAAATTGAGGACAGTTCTTTCTATGGCTACACCTTC,CATQIEDSSFYGYTF
TRBJ2-3,.,many,TRBV10-3,TGTGCCATCAGTGAGTGGCGGGGCGACACAGATACGCAGTATTTT,CAISEWRGDTDTQYF
TRBJ1-1,.,many,TRBV20-1,TGCAGTGCTCCCCCTAGGGGCACTGAAGCTTTCTTT,CSAPPRGTEAFF
TRBJ2-3,TRBD2,.,TRBV29-1,TGCAGCGTAGCGGGGGGGCTCGAATTGACTAATACGCAGTATTTT,CSVAGGLELTNTQYF
TRBJ1-1,.,once,TRBV25-1,TGTGCCAGCAGTGAATATACCAGGGACACTGAAGCTTTCTTT,CASSEYTRDTEAFF
TRBJ1-3,.,once,TRBV6-6,TGTGCCAGCAGTTACACGGACCCCTCTGGAAACACCATATATTTT,CASSYTDPSGNTIYF
TRBJ2-7,TRBD1,.,TRBV7-2,TGTGCCAGCAGCTTAGCTACGGGACAGACTCCTTACGAGCAGTACTTC,CASSLATGQTPYEQYF
TRBJ1-5,.,few,TRBV6-5,TGTGCCAGCAGCCCCGGGACACTGAATCAGCCCCAGCATTTT,CASSPGTLNQPQHF
TRBJ2-2,TRBD2,many,TRBV12-5,TGTGCTAGTGGTTTGGTCGAGGGAGGGGTCACCGGGGAGCTGTTTTTT,CASGLVEGGVTGELFF
TRBJ2-2,TRBD2,.,TRBV7-2,TGTGCCAGCAGCGTAACTAGCGGGAGGGCCCCCGGGGAGCTGTTTTTT,CASSVTSGRAPGELFF
TRBJ2-3,.,many,TRBV4-3,TGCGCCAGCAGCCGCATGGACTCGGACTCAGATACGCAGTATTTT,CASSRMDSDSDTQYF
TRBJ2-3,.,few,TRBV6-5,TGTGCCAGCAGTTACTCGACCCGGGGAGTACGCACAGATACGCAGTATTTT,CASSYSTRGVRTDTQYF
TRBJ2-3,.,few,TRBV7-9,TGTGCCAGCAGCTTGGGACCGAGCACAGATACGCAGTATTTT,CASSLGPSTDTQYF
TRBJ2-6,.,few,TRBV24-1,TGTGCCACCGGAGCGCGAGGGGCCAACGTCCTGACTTTC,CATGARGANVLTF
TRBJ1-2,.,many,TRBV6-2/TRBV6-3,TGTGCCAGCAGGATCTTCGACGGGGAGTACTATGGCTACACCTTC,CASRIFDGEYYGYTF